There are many counts of the clone carrying this T cell receptor (beta chain). The target antigen is unknown. Study-wide results and limits: Tumor memory CD4+ T cell TCR gene usage clustered with blood and lymph node memory CD4+ cells and lymph node naive CD4+ cells. Whole repertoires were not studied in the larger cohort, only one V-J beta rearrangement. Greatest tumor Treg TCR overlap was with tumor naive CD4+ cells.

Germline V CDR1 and CDR2: DFQATT, SNEGSKA (reference sequence). Trimming took off 4 bases at V and 2 bases at J, with 10 bases between the two ends. The CDR3 loop spans 13 amino acids. MiXCR was run by TCRdb on the 5' RACE reads, yielding one entry per CDR3 protein. The sample lists tens of thousands of distinct CDR3 sequences, about 28% occurring once. The chain uses TRBV20-1 and TRBJ2-3; D unclear. The source of this sequence is a female donor with breast cancer. The sequenced material came from naive CD4+ T cells sorted from blood. Subset here: naive CD4+ T cells, CD4+CD45RA+CD25-. The CDR3 protein is CSATKQNTDTQYF. Written as DNA, the CDR3 is TGCAGTGCTACTAAACAGAACACAGATACGCAGTATTTT.